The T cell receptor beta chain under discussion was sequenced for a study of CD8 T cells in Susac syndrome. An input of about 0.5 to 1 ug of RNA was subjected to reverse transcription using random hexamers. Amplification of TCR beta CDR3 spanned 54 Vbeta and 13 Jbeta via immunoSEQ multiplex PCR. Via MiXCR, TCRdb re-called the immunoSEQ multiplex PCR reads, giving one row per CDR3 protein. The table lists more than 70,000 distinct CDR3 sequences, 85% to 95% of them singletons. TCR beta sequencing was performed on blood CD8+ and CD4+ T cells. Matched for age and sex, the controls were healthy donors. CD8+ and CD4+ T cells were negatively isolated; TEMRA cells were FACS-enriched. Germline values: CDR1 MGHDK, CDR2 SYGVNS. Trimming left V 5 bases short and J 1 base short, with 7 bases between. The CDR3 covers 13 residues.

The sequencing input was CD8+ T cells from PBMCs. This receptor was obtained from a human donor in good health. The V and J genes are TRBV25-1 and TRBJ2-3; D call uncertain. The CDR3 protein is CASSYGGTDTQYF. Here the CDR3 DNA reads TGTGCCAGCAGTTATGGCGGCACAGATACGCAGTATTTT.